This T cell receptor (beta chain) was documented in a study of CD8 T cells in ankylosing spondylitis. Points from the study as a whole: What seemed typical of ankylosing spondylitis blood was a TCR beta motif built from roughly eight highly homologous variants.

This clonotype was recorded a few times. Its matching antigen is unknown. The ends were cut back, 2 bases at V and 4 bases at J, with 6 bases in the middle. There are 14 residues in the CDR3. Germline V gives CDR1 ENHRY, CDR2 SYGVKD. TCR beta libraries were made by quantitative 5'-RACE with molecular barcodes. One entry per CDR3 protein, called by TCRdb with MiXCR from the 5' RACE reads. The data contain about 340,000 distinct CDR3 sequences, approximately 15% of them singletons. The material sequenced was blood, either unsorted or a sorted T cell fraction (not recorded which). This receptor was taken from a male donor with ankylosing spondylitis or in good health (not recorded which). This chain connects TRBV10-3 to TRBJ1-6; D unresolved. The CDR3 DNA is TGTGCCATCAGTGAGGACGGTTATAATTCACCCCTCCACTTT. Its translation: CAISEDGYNSPLHF.